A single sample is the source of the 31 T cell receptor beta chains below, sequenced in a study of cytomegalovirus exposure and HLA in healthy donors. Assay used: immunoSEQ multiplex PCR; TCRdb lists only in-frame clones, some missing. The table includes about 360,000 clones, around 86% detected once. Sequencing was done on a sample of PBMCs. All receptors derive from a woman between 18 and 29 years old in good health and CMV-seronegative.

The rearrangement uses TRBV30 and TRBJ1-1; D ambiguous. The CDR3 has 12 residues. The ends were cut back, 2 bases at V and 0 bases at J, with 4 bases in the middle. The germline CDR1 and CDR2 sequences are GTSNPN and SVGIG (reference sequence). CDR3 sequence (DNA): TGTGCCTGGAGTACGGTGAACACTGAAGCTTTCTTT. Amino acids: CAWSTVNTEAFF.

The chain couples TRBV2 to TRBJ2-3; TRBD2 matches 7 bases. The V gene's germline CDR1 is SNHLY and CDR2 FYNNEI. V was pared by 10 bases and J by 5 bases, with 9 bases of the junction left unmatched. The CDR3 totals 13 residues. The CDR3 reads CATSTSIVDTQYF. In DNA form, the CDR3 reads TGTGCCACTTCGACTAGCATTGTAGATACGCAGTATTTT.

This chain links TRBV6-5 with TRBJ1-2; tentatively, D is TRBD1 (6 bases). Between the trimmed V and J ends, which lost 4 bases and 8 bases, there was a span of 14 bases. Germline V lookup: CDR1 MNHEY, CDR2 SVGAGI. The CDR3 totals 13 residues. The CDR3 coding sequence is TGTGCCAGCAGTTCCAGGGGTATTGGGGGCTACACCTTC. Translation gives CASSSRGIGGYTF.

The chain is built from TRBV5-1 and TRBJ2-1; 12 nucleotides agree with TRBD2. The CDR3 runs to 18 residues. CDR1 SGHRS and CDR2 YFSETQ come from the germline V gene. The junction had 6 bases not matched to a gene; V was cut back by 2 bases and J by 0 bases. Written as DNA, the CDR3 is TGCGCCAGCAGCTTTGGACTAGCGGGACAGCTCTCCTACAATGAGCAGTTCTTC. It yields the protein CASSFGLAGQLSYNEQFF.

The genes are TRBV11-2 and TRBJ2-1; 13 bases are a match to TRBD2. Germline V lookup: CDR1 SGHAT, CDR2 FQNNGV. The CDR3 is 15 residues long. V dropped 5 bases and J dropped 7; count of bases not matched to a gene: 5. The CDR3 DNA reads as TGTGCCAGCAGCCTCGGACTAGCGGGAGTGAATGAGCAGTTCTTC. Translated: CASSLGLAGVNEQFF.

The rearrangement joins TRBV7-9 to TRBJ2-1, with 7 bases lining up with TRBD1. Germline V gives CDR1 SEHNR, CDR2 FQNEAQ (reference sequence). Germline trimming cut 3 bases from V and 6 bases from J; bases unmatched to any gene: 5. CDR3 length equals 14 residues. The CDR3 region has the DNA TGTGCCAGCAGCTTCATCCCAGGGGGCAATGAGCAGTTCTTC. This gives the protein CASSFIPGGNEQFF.

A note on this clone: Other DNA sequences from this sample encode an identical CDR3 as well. CDR3 protein: CAWSAGGNTEAFF. In DNA form, the CDR3 reads TGTGCCTGGAGTGCGGGGGGTAACACTGAAGCTTTCTTT. The chain has TRBV30 and TRBJ1-1, with D tentatively TRBD1 (5 bases). Trimming removed 1 base at V and 2 bases at J, with 8 bases between. Germline V gene sequence: CDR1 GTSNPN, CDR2 SVGIG (reference sequence). CDR3 length equals 13 residues.

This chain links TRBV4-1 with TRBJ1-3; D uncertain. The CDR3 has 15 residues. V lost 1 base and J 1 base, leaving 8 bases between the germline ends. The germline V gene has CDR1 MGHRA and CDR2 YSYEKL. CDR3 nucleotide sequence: TGCGCCAGCAGCCAAGGGCCGCGGTCTGGAAACACCATATATTTT. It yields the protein CASSQGPRSGNTIYF.

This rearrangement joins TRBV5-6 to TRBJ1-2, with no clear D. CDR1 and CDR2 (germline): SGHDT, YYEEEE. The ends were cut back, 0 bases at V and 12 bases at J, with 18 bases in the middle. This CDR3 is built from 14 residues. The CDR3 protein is CASSLAGSAASNTF. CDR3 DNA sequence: TGTGCCAGCAGCTTGGCCGGGTCGGCCGCGAGTAACACCTTC. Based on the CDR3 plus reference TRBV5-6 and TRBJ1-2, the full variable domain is DAGVTQSPTHLIKTRGQQVTLRCSPKSGHDTVSWYQQALGQGPQFIFQYYEEEERQRGNFPDRFSGHQFPNYSSELNVNALLLGDSALYLCASSLAGSAASNTFGSGTRLTVV.

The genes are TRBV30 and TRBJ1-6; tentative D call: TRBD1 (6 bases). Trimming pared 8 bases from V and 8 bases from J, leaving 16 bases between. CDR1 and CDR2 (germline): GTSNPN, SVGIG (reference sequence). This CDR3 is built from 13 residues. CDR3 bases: TGTGCCCAACAGGGTCGGGCGGATTCACCCCTCCACTTT. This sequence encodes CAQQGRADSPLHF.

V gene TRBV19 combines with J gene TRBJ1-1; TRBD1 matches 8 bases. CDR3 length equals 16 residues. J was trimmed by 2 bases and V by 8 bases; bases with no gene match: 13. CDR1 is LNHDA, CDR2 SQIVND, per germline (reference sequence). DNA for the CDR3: TGTGCCAGTTTAGACCAGGGGGCAGGTCGTAACACTGAAGCTTTCTTT. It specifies CASLDQGAGRNTEAFF.

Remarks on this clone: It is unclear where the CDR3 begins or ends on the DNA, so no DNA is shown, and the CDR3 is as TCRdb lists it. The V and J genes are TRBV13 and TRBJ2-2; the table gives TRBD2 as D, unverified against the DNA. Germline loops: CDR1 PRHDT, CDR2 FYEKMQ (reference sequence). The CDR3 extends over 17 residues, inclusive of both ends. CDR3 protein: CASSLRGAARRAGELFF.

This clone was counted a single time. CDR3 protein: CAISDSGLAGGTDTQYF. In DNA, the CDR3 is TGTGCCATCAGTGATAGTGGGCTAGCGGGAGGCACAGATACGCAGTATTTT. The J gene is TRBJ2-3, the V gene TRBV10-3; 10 bases are shared with TRBD2. CDR1 is ENHRY, CDR2 SYGVKD, per germline. V dropped 3 bases and J dropped 1; count of bases not matched to a gene: 7. The CDR3 contains 17 residues.

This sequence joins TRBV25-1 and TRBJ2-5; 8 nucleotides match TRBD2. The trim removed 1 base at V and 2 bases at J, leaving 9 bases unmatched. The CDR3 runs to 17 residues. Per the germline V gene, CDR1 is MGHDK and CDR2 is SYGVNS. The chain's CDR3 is CASSELGLAGLQETQYF. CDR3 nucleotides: TGTGCCAGCAGTGAATTGGGATTAGCGGGGCTACAAGAGACCCAGTACTTC.

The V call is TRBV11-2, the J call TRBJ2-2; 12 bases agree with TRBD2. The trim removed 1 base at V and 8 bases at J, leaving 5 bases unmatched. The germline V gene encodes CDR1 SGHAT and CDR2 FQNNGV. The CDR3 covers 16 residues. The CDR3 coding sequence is TGTGCCAGCAGCTTAGCTAGCGGGAGGGCTTCTGGGGAGCTGTTTTTT. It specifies CASSLASGRASGELFF.

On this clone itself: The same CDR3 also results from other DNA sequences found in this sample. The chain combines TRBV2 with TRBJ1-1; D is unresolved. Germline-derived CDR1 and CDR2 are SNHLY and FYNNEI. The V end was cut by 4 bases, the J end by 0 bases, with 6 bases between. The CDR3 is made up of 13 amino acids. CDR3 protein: CASSGGVNTEAFF. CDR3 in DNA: TGTGCCAGCAGTGGGGGAGTGAACACTGAAGCTTTCTTT.

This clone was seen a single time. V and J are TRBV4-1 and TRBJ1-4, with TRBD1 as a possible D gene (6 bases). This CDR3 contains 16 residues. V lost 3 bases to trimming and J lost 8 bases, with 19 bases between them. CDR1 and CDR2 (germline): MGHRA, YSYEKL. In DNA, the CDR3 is TGCGCCAGCAGCCAGGCCAAGGGGGGGGTTCAGGAAAAACTGTTTTTT. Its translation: CASSQAKGGVQEKLFF.

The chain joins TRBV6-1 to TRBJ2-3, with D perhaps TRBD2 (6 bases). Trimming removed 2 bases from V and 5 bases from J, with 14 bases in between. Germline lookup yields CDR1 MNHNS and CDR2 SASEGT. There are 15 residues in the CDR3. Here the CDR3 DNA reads TGTGCCAGCAGTGAAATCCGGAGGGGCGGAGATACGCAGTATTTT. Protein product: CASSEIRRGGDTQYF.

CDR3 residues: CASSFSVSHEQFF. As DNA, the CDR3 is TGTGCCAGCAGTTTCTCGGTGAGCCATGAGCAGTTCTTC. The genes are TRBV28 and TRBJ2-1; no clear D. Germline V gives CDR1 MDHEN, CDR2 SYDVKM. The germline V and J ends were trimmed by 3 bases and 8 bases, with 11 bases remaining between them. The CDR3 is 13 residues long.

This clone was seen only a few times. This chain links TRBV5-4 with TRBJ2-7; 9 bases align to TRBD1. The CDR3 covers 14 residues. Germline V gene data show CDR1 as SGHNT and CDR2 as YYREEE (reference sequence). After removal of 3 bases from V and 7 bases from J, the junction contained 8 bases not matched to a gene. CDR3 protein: CASSYGTGMGEQYF. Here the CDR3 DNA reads TGTGCCAGCAGCTACGGGACAGGGATGGGGGAGCAGTACTTC.

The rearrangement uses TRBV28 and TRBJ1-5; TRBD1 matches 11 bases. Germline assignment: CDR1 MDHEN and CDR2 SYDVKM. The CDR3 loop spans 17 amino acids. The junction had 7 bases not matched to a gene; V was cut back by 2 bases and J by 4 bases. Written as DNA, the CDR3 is TGTGCCAGCAGTTTACTGAGGGACAGGGGGTTAAATCAGCCCCAGCATTTT. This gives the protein CASSLLRDRGLNQPQHF.

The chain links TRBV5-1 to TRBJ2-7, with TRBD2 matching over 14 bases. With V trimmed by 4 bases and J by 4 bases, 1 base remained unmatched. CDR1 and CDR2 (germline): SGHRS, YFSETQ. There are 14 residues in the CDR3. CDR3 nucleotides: TGCGCCAGCAGCCGGACTAGCGGGAGGTACGAGCAGTACTTC. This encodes CASSRTSGRYEQYF.

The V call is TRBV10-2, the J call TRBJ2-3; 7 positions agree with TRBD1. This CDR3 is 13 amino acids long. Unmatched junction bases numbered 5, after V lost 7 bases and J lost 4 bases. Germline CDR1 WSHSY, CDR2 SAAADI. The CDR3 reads CASIGQGADTQYF. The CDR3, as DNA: TGCGCCAGCATAGGTCAGGGGGCAGATACGCAGTATTTT.

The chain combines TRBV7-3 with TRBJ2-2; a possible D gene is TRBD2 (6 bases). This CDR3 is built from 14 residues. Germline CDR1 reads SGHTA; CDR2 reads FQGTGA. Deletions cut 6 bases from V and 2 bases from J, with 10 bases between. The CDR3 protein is CASSTGRNTGELFF. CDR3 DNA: TGTGCCAGCAGTACCGGGAGAAACACCGGGGAGCTGTTTTTT.

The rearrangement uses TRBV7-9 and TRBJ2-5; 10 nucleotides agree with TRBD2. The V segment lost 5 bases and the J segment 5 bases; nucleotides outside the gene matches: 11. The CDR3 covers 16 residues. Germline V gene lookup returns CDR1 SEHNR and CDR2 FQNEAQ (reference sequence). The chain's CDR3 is CASSPGLAGAAETQYF. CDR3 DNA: TGTGCCAGCAGCCCAGGGCTAGCGGGAGCCGCGGAGACCCAGTACTTC.

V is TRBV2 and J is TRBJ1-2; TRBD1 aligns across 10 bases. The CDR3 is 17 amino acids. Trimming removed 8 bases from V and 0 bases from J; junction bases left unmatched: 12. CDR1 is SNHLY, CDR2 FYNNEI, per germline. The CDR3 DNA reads TGTGCCAGCCAGGGGGGACAGGGGCCAAATTCTAACTATGGCTACACCTTC. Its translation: CASQGGQGPNSNYGYTF.

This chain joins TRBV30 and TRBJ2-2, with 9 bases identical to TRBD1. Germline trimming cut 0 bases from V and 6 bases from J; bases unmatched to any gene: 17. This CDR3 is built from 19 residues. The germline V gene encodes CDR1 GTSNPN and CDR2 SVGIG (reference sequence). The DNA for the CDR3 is TGTGCCTGGAGTGTACTACCGGGACAGGGAAGAGGGTCAGCCGGGGAGCTGTTTTTT. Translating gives CAWSVLPGQGRGSAGELFF. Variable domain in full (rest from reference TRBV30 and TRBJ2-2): SQTIHQWPATLVQPVGSPLSLECTVEGTSNPNLYWYRQAAGRGLQLLFYSVGIGQISSEVPQNLSASRPQDRQFILSSKKLLLSDSGFYLCAWSVLPGQGRGSAGELFFGEGSRLTVL.

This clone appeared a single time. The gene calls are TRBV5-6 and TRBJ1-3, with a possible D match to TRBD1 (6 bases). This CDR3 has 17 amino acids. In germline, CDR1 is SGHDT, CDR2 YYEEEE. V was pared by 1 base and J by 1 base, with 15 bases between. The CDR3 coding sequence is TGTGCCAGCAGCTTGTATCAGGGGCACACTTCTGGAAACACCATATATTTT. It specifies CASSLYQGHTSGNTIYF.

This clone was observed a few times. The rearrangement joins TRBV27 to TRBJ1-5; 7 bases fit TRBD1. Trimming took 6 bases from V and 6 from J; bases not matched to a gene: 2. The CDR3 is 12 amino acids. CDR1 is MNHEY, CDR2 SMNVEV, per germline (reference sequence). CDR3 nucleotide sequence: TGTGCCAGCAGCGACAGGGTTCAGCCCCAGCATTTT. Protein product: CASSDRVQPQHF.

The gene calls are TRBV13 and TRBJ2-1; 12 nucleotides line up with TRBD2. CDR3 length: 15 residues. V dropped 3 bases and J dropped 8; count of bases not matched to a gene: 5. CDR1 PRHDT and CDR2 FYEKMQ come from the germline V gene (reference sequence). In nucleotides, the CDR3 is TGTGCCAGCAGCTTCCCTAGCGGGGGGGCCCATGAGCAGTTCTTC. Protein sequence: CASSFPSGGAHEQFF.

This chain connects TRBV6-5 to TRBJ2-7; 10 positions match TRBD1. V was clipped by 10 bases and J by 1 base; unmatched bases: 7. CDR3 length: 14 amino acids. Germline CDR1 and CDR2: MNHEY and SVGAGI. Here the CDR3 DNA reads TGTGCCACCCTGGGACAGGGGCTTTCCTACGAGCAGTACTTC. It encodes CATLGQGLSYEQYF.